This T cell receptor beta chain was profiled in a study of PD-L1 blockade in urothelial cancer. Study in general: Atezolizumab therapy began for patients in 2014, dosed at 1,200 mg intravenously every 3 weeks. Blood analysis took place 3 weeks (second dose) and 6 weeks after treatment start.

Only in-frame clones appear in the TCRdb table, and some are missing; sequencing was by immunoSEQ multiplex PCR. The sample has around 100,000 clones, around 87% seen once. V shed 1 base and J 6 bases; nucleotides not matched to a gene: 6. Germline-derived CDR1 and CDR2 are SGHNT and YYREEE (reference sequence). The CDR3 contains 15 residues. Time point defined: pretreatment peripheral blood. Sample: PBMCs, taken around atezolizumab (anti-PD-L1) treatment. J is TRBJ2-7 and V is TRBV5-4; 11 nucleotides line up with TRBD1. This receptor was obtained from a man aged 55 to 70 with urothelial cancer. Here the CDR3 DNA reads TGTGCCAGCAGCTTGACCCCGGACAGGGGGCGCGAGCAGTACTTC. Encoded protein: CASSLTPDRGREQYF.